Shown below are 23 T cell receptor beta chains from a single sample sequenced in a study of T cell repertoires in cytomegalovirus infection. TCRdb re-derived calls from the reads in MiXCR, one entry per CDR3 protein. The table records hundreds of thousands of distinct CDR3 sequences, around 11% of them present only once. Sequenced material: PBMCs. All receptors come from a human donor in good health (CMV status not recorded). Some clones in this sample may be carry-over from other donors' samples.

In this sample, this clonotype turned up many times. The chain joins TRBV12-3 or TRBV12-4 to TRBJ1-6, with TRBD1 identical over 8 bases. The ends lost 4 bases at V and 9 bases at J; junction bases unmatched: 8. This CDR3 contains 15 residues. Written as DNA, the CDR3 is TGTGCCAGCAGTTCCTCCGGACAGGGCGGTTCACCCCTCCACTTT. Its protein is CASSSSGQGGSPLHF.

This chain joins TRBV2 and TRBJ2-3, with D possibly called TRBD1 or TRBD2 (6 bases each). This CDR3 contains 14 residues. Germline V CDR1 and CDR2: SNHLY, FYNNEI. Trimming took 6 bases from V and 5 from J, leaving 15 bases between them. CDR3 residues: CASRARGLIDTQYF. The CDR3 DNA reads as TGTGCCAGCAGGGCCCGGGGGCTTATAGATACGCAGTATTTT.

J is TRBJ1-5 and V is TRBV20-1; D ambiguous. The CDR3 has 14 amino acids. The germline gives CDR1 DFQATT, CDR2 SNEGSKA (reference sequence). The ends were cut back, 5 bases at V and 4 bases at J, with 15 bases in the middle. The CDR3, as DNA: TGCAGTGCTCGCGTCCCGGGCGATAATCAGCCCCAGCATTTT. Its translation: CSARVPGDNQPQHF.

The chain is built from TRBV2 and TRBJ1-2, with D perhaps matching TRBD1 (6 bases). The V gene's germline CDR1 is SNHLY and CDR2 FYNNEI. This CDR3 has 13 residues. V was cut by 1 base and J by 8 bases, with 11 bases left in between. Here the CDR3 DNA reads TGTGCCAGCAGTGAAGAGGGGGACCGCGGCTACACCTTC. As protein: CASSEEGDRGYTF.

This clonotype has ten or more counts. V gene TRBV7-8 combines with J gene TRBJ2-2, with 8 bases identical to TRBD1. The V and J ends lost 4 bases and 3 bases, in that order; junction bases with no gene match: 4. The CDR3 totals 15 residues. Germline V CDR1 and CDR2: SGHVS, FQNEAQ. CDR3 sequence (DNA): TGTGCCAGCAGCTCCGACAGGGGACACACCGGGGAGCTGTTTTTT. Amino acids: CASSSDRGHTGELFF. Full variable domain (outside the CDR3, taken from reference TRBV7-8 and TRBJ2-2): GAGVSQSPRYKVAKRGQDVALRCDPISGHVSLFWYQQALGQGPEFLTYFQNEAQLDKSGLPSDRFFAERPEGSVSTLKIQRTQQEDSAVYLCASSSDRGHTGELFFGEGSRLTVL.

The chain uses TRBV27 and TRBJ1-2; 12 positions match TRBD1. V was clipped by 4 bases and J by 6 bases; unmatched bases: 6. CDR3 length: 15 residues. Germline loops: CDR1 MNHEY, CDR2 SMNVEV (reference sequence). This CDR3 is CASSSTGTGGNGYTF. The CDR3 region has the DNA TGTGCCAGCAGTTCAACCGGGACAGGGGGCAATGGCTACACCTTC.

V and J are TRBV6-5 and TRBJ1-1, with 7 bases lining up with TRBD1. The CDR3 covers 15 residues. Per germline, CDR1 MNHEY and CDR2 SVGAGI. With V trimmed by 2 bases and J by 1 base, 4 bases remained unmatched. The CDR3 loop is CASSYTQGGNTEAFF. As DNA, the CDR3 is TGTGCCAGCAGTTACACCCAGGGGGGGAACACTGAAGCTTTCTTT.

This clonotype was observed many times. The rearrangement links TRBV11-2 to TRBJ1-4; D unresolved. The CDR3 has 15 residues. Trimming stripped 1 base from V and 7 bases from J, with 13 bases between. Germline V gene data show CDR1 as SGHAT and CDR2 as FQNNGV. DNA of the CDR3: TGTGCCAGCAGCTTAGTATCCCGCTGGCGTGAAAAACTGTTTTTT. Encoded protein: CASSLVSRWREKLFF.

The J gene is TRBJ2-1, the V gene TRBV20-1; 9 bases agree with TRBD2. Per germline, CDR1 DFQATT and CDR2 SNEGSKA (reference sequence). V shed 3 bases and J 7 bases; nucleotides not matched to a gene: 7. There are 14 residues in the CDR3. The CDR3 sequence: CSASLRGRANEQFF. CDR3 bases: TGCAGTGCTAGTCTGCGCGGGAGGGCAAATGAGCAGTTCTTC.

Concerning this clonotype itself: Its ends do not fully match the called genes, so a read error is possible. The chain recombines TRBV5-1 with TRBJ2-1, with unresolved D. The CDR3 is 14 amino acids. Germline loops: CDR1 SGHRS, CDR2 YFSETQ. Here the CDR3 reads CASTLSPNFNEQFF. In DNA form, the CDR3 reads TGCGCCAGCACCTTGAGCCCCAATTTCAATGAGCAGTTCTTC. Based on the CDR3 plus reference TRBV5-1 and TRBJ2-1, the full variable domain is KAGVTQTPRYLIKTRGQQVTLSCSPISGHRSVSWYQQTPGQGLQFLFEYFSETQRNKGNFPGRFSGRQFSNSRSEMNVSTLELGDSALYLCASTLSPNFNEQFFGPGTRLTVL.

This clonotype was observed many times. The rearrangement uses TRBV11-3 and TRBJ2-1, with 8 bases that match TRBD2. Unmatched junction bases numbered 10, after V lost 5 bases and J lost 7 bases. The germline CDR1 and CDR2 sequences are SGHNT and YENEEA. This CDR3 is 15 amino acids long. The CDR3 region is CASSEREGLGNEQFF. The CDR3, as DNA: TGTGCCAGCAGCGAACGGGAGGGCCTGGGGAATGAGCAGTTCTTC.

This clonotype was seen ten or more times. The V gene is TRBV7-3, the J gene TRBJ2-1; possibly TRBD2 for D (7 bases). Trimming shortened V by 5 bases and J by 9 bases, and 20 bases separated the two germline ends. Per the germline V gene, CDR1 is SGHTA and CDR2 is FQGTGA. The CDR3 is made up of 15 amino acids. The CDR3 DNA is TGTGCCAGCAGCGCCCCGGCCGGGGGGCCTGGTGAGCAGTTCTTC. Amino acids: CASSAPAGGPGEQFF.

The V and J genes are TRBV18 and TRBJ1-5, with a possible D match to TRBD1 (5 bases). V lost 5 bases and J lost 5, with 10 bases in between. Germline V lookup: CDR1 KGHSH, CDR2 LQKENI. The CDR3 spans 13 residues. CDR3 protein: CASSRDFDQPQHF. Written as DNA, the CDR3 is TGTGCCAGCTCAAGGGACTTTGATCAGCCCCAGCATTTT. Complete variable domain (other parts from reference TRBV18 and TRBJ1-5): NAGVMQNPRHLVRRRGQEARLRCSPMKGHSHVYWYRQLPEEGLKFMVYLQKENIIDESGMPKERFSAEFPKEGPSILRIQQVVRGDSAAYFCASSRDFDQPQHFGDGTRLSIL.

This clonotype was seen many times. V and J are TRBV18 and TRBJ2-7, with 8 bases that match TRBD2. V lost 0 bases to trimming and J lost 2 bases; unmatched junction nucleotides: 3. CDR3 length equals 15 residues. Germline loops: CDR1 KGHSH, CDR2 LQKENI. For the CDR3, the DNA is TGTGCCAGCTCACCACCTCTAGCGGGTACCTACGAGCAGTACTTC. This sequence encodes CASSPPLAGTYEQYF.

This chain links TRBV25-1 with TRBJ1-6; D gene uncertain. The CDR3 runs 13 residues. V lost 9 bases to trimming and J lost 7 bases, with 13 bases between them. Germline CDR1 reads MGHDK; CDR2 reads SYGVNS. The CDR3 coding sequence is TGTGCCAGTACCGGGATTAAAAATTCACCCCTCCACTTT. This gives the protein CASTGIKNSPLHF.

V gene TRBV20-1 combines with J gene TRBJ2-7, with D perhaps matching TRBD2 (5 bases). V lost 2 bases and J lost 5, with 19 bases in between. Germline V lookup: CDR1 DFQATT, CDR2 SNEGSKA (reference sequence). The CDR3 spans 15 residues. For the CDR3, the DNA is TGCAGTGCTAGAAGAGGGTACCCGGCGGTCCACGAGCAGTACTTC. It codes for CSARRGYPAVHEQYF.

The sample holds a few counts of this clonotype. This chain uses TRBV29-1 with TRBJ2-7, with D possibly TRBD1 on 5 matching bases. Germline V gene data show CDR1 as SQVTM and CDR2 as ANQGSEA. Trimming removed 3 bases at V and 4 bases at J, with 16 bases between. The CDR3 runs to 14 residues. The DNA of the CDR3 is TGCAGCGTTGAGCCGGCAGGAAGGGGATACGAGCAGTACTTC. This encodes CSVEPAGRGYEQYF.

This clonotype was found a few times. The chain is built from TRBV29-1 and TRBJ1-2; D unclear. Germline V gene lookup returns CDR1 SQVTM and CDR2 ANQGSEA. V gave up 0 bases and J gave up 4 bases, with 12 bases separating them. The CDR3 loop spans 14 amino acids. The CDR3 bases are TGCAGCGTTGAAGATTTCCCCGAGGGCTATGGCTACACCTTC. It translates to CSVEDFPEGYGYTF.

In this sample, this clonotype turned up many times. This chain uses TRBV18 with TRBJ2-7; tentatively, D is TRBD1 or TRBD2 (5 bases each). The V end was cut by 0 bases, the J end by 2 bases, with 14 bases between. The CDR3 extends over 16 amino acids. Per germline, CDR1 KGHSH and CDR2 LQKENI. The CDR3 nucleotides read TGTGCCAGCTCACCACCAATAGGGACGTCCACCTACGAGCAGTACTTC. Its protein is CASSPPIGTSTYEQYF.

This clonotype was observed a few times. The chain carries TRBV28 and TRBJ2-7; maybe TRBD2 (6 bases). The CDR3 has 15 amino acids. Germline V gene sequence: CDR1 MDHEN, CDR2 SYDVKM. V dropped 3 bases and J dropped 2 bases, with 14 bases sitting between them. The CDR3 DNA reads TGTGCCAGCAGTTTTCGATTGGCGGGACCCTACGAGCAGTACTTC. This codes for CASSFRLAGPYEQYF.

This clonotype qualifies as medium-sized. The chain uses TRBV19 and TRBJ1-1, with D unclear. Germline V gene data show CDR1 as LNHDA and CDR2 as SQIVND (reference sequence). CDR3 size: 13 residues. V lost 4 bases and J lost 4, with 10 bases in between. CDR3 amino acids: CASSTLGPTEAFF. The CDR3, as DNA: TGTGCCAGTAGTACCCTCGGTCCCACTGAAGCTTTCTTT.

The rearrangement uses TRBV20-1 and TRBJ2-1, with 14 bases fitting TRBD2. Germline trimming cut 5 bases from V and 13 bases from J; bases unmatched to any gene: 4. The CDR3 has 12 amino acids. Germline values: CDR1 DFQATT, CDR2 SNEGSKA (reference sequence). The CDR3 DNA sequence: TGCAGTGCTGGGACTAGCGGGAGCCCCCAGTTCTTC. Encoded protein: CSAGTSGSPQFF.

In its sample, this clonotype was seen many times. The CDR3 spells CASSGYRPASLAKSYNEQFF. The DNA of the CDR3 is TGTGCCAGCAGTGGATATAGACCCGCATCCCTAGCGAAGTCCTACAATGAGCAGTTCTTC. This rearrangement joins TRBV25-1 to TRBJ2-1; maybe TRBD2 (6 bases). Germline V lookup: CDR1 MGHDK, CDR2 SYGVNS. V was cut by 4 bases and J by 1 base, with 26 bases left in between. CDR3 length: 20 amino acids.